This TCR beta chain was sequenced in a study of cytomegalovirus exposure and HLA in healthy donors. PCR employed 60 Vbeta and 13 Jbeta primers. Generated by immunoSEQ multiplex PCR, the TCRdb table keeps only in-frame clones and is missing some. The table records about 140,000 clones, about three quarters of them present only once. Overall study findings and caveats: Rarity characterized most TCR sequences, yet some public TCRs appeared in many donors.

Trimming removed 4 bases at V and 0 bases at J, with 13 bases between. This CDR3 region has 15 residues. Germline loops: CDR1 SGHRS, CDR2 YFSETQ. With regard to this clone: Its target is unknown.

Sequenced: PBMCs. The V call is TRBV5-1, the J call TRBJ2-5; the D is unclear. This clonotype originated in a woman aged 40-49 years in good health and CMV-seronegative. The CDR3 loop reads CASSPYTVDQETQYF. DNA of the CDR3: TGCGCCAGCAGCCCCTATACAGTGGACCAAGAGACCCAGTACTTC.